Shown below are 27 T cell receptor beta chains from a single sample sequenced in a study of Tregs in tolerant kidney transplant recipients. Related graft donors supplied nonmyeloablative bone marrow transplants, and mixed chimerism was transient. Method: immunoSEQ multiplex PCR; TCRdb's copy keeps in-frame clones and lacks some. The table for this sample gives 23,000 or so clones. Sequences were derived from CD4+ T cells from blood (PBMCs), sampled 6 months after the transplant. Source of these receptors: a human patient who received a combined kidney and bone marrow transplant. Some T cells may originate from the graft donor.

Regarding this clone: The junction and the germline gene differ at one end; a read error may be behind it. The read terminates 3 residues ahead of where the CDR3 ends, so the germline J gene completes it. V and J are TRBV5-6 and TRBJ1-3; 8 bases match TRBD1. The germline V gene encodes CDR1 SGHDT and CDR2 YYEEEE. The CDR3 has 15 residues. The CDR3 loop is CASRLDRASGNTIYF. Incomplete CDR3 DNA: TGTGCCAGCAGGTTGGACAGGGCCTCTGGAAACACC.

Concerning this clone itself: The observed sequence ends 3 residues before the CDR3 terminus, with the missing tail filled in from the germline J gene. The chain couples TRBV6-2 or TRBV6-3 to TRBJ2-4; D uncertain. Germline CDR1 reads MNHEY; CDR2 reads SVGEGT. Trimming stripped 6 bases from V and 0 bases from J, with 15 bases between. The CDR3 length is 16 residues. The CDR3 loop is CASSTDSILAKNIQYF. The part of the CDR3 DNA that was read is TGTGCCAGCAGCACCGACTCAATACTAGCCAAAAACATT.

A note on this clone: The read falls 3 residues short of the CDR3 end, and the missing part is taken from the germline J gene. This chain uses TRBV19 with TRBJ2-7; TRBD1 agrees at 9 bases. V lost 8 bases and J lost 5; bases outside the gene matches: 16. This CDR3 region has 16 residues. CDR1 and CDR2 from the germline V gene are LNHDA and SQIVND (reference sequence). Here the CDR3 reads CASAPSDRGRWDEQYF. Partial CDR3 DNA: TGTGCCAGTGCACCCTCGGACAGGGGACGGTGGGACGAG.

As for this clone: The read stops 3 residues short of the end of the CDR3; the missing end is completed from the germline J gene. V is TRBV7-8 and J is TRBJ1-2; tentatively, D is TRBD1 (5 bases). The CDR3 spans 16 residues. From germline, CDR1 is SGHVS and CDR2 FQNEAQ. V shed 5 bases and J shed 1 base, with 17 bases lying between them. The CDR3: CASSPLDSYFNYGYTF. The covered CDR3 bases are TGTGCCAGCAGCCCCCTTGACAGTTATTTTAACTATGGC. Together with reference TRBV7-8 and TRBJ1-2, the CDR3 gives the full variable domain: GAGVSQSPRYKVAKRGQDVALRCDPISGHVSLFWYQQALGQGPEFLTYFQNEAQLDKSGLPSDRFFAERPEGSVSTLKIQRTQQEDSAVYLCASSPLDSYFNYGYTFGSGTRLTVV.

Details on this clone: The sequence runs out 3 residues before the end of the CDR3; the remainder is reconstructed from the germline J gene. This rearrangement joins TRBV6-2 or TRBV6-3 to TRBJ2-3; D unclear. This CDR3 comprises 14 residues. The germline CDR1 and CDR2 sequences are MNHEY and SVGEGT. The V end lost 4 bases, the J end lost 1 base, and 9 bases lay between the germline ends. The CDR3 DNA, read in part, is TGTGCCAGCAGTTCCTTACAAGGCACAGATACG. This translates into CASSSLQGTDT. The whole CDR3 protein reads CASSSLQGTDTQYF.

A note on this clone: The CDR3 extends 3 residues past the end of the read, so its final part is completed from the germline J gene. The J gene is TRBJ1-2, the V gene TRBV29-1; tentative D call: TRBD1 (6 bases). This CDR3 spans 15 amino acids. Germline V gene data show CDR1 as SQVTM and CDR2 as ANQGSEA. Incomplete CDR3 DNA: TGCAGCGTTGGGCAAGGGTTCCAGGGGCAGAGCGGC. It encodes CSVGQGFQGQSG. The CDR3 as a whole reads CSVGQGFQGQSGYTF.

Turning to this clone: Read sequence stops 3 residues before the CDR3 end, and the germline J gene provides the missing end. This rearrangement joins TRBV5-1 to TRBJ2-3; TRBD1 matches at 9 bases. Germline V gene data show CDR1 as SGHRS and CDR2 as YFSETQ. Trimming at V came to 3 bases and at J to 3 bases, leaving 5 bases not matched to a gene. CDR3 length: 15 residues. The covered CDR3 bases are TGCGCCAGCAGCTCACAGGGGGCTCGGACAGATACG. Its protein is CASSSQGARTDT. The full CDR3 is CASSSQGARTDTQYF.

On this clone itself: Read coverage stops 3 residues before the CDR3 terminus; the germline J gene supplies the remainder. The V and J genes are TRBV6-1 and TRBJ2-7, with D unresolved. The CDR3 has 18 residues. Looked up from germline, CDR1 is MNHNS and CDR2 is SASEGT. V lost 1 base, J lost 0 bases, and 19 bases lay in between. The CDR3 bases that were read are TGTGCCAGCAGTGAAGAAAGGATAAAGGGCAAAAACTCCTACGAG. It encodes CASSEERIKGKNSYE. The full CDR3 protein reads CASSEERIKGKNSYEQYF.

A remark on this clone: The CDR3 end falls 3 residues outside the read, so it is completed with the germline J gene. V usage is TRBV19 and J usage is TRBJ2-2; TRBD2 aligns across 9 bases. The CDR3 length is 16 residues. The V gene end was trimmed by 5 bases and the J gene end by 3 bases; junction bases not matched to a gene: 7. Germline V gives CDR1 LNHDA, CDR2 SQIVND (reference sequence). The chain's CDR3 is CASSPRLAEHTGELFF. The CDR3 DNA, read in part, is TGTGCCAGTAGTCCCCGACTAGCGGAGCACACCGGGGAG.

Concerning this clone: The read terminates 3 residues before the CDR3 end, so the remaining end is supplied by the germline J gene. This chain connects TRBV10-3 to TRBJ1-6, with TRBD1 identical over 11 bases. With V trimmed by 6 bases and J by 5 bases, 3 bases remained unmatched. Germline lookup yields CDR1 ENHRY and CDR2 SYGVKD. CDR3 length: 15 amino acids. CDR3 bases read: TGTGCCATCAGGGGACAGGGGGACAATAATTCACCC. It specifies CAIRGQGDNNSP. The complete CDR3 protein is CAIRGQGDNNSPLHF.

For this clone: With the read ending 3 residues before the CDR3 end, the germline J gene is used to fill in that end. The rearrangement uses TRBV7-8 and TRBJ2-1; 8 bases fit TRBD1. The CDR3 totals 14 residues. Germline V gives CDR1 SGHVS, CDR2 FQNEAQ. The V segment lost 5 bases and the J segment 6 bases; nucleotides outside the gene matches: 6. This chain's CDR3 is CASSAGTGSNEQFF. The part of the CDR3 DNA that was read is TGTGCCAGCAGCGCTGGGACAGGCTCCAATGAG.

Remarks on this clone: The CDR3 is cut off 3 residues early in the read; its end comes from the germline J gene. The V call is TRBV2, the J call TRBJ1-1; weak D call: TRBD1 (6 bases). CDR1 is SNHLY and CDR2 is FYNNEI in the germline V gene. The CDR3 loop spans 16 amino acids. The V end was cut by 2 bases, the J end by 4 bases, with 17 bases between. Here the CDR3 reads CASSERGGRRGTEAFF. The sequenced CDR3 bases are TGTGCCAGCAGTGAACGCGGGGGCAGGAGAGGCACTGAA.

On this clone: Read sequence stops 3 residues before the CDR3 end, and the germline J gene provides the missing end. The rearrangement joins TRBV29-1 to TRBJ1-2; 9 bases align to TRBD1. Losses at the gene ends were 3 bases for V and 6 bases for J; bases not matched to a gene: 5. Germline V CDR1 and CDR2: SQVTM, ANQGSEA. The CDR3 length is 13 residues. CDR3 DNA (partial): TGCAGCGTTGATTGGGACAGGGAGAATGGC. Its translation: CSVDWDRENG. The whole CDR3 sequence reads CSVDWDRENGYTF. Full variable domain (rest looked up from reference TRBV29-1 and TRBJ1-2): SAVISQKPSRDICQRGTSLTIQCQVDSQVTMMFWYRQQPGQSLTLIATANQGSEATYESGFVIDKFPISRPNLTFSTLTVSNMSPEDSSIYLCSVDWDRENGYTFGSGTRLTVV.

A remark on this clone: The sequence runs out 3 residues before the end of the CDR3; the remainder is reconstructed from the germline J gene. The rearrangement uses TRBV7-9 and TRBJ2-5; 11 bases fit TRBD2. Germline V gene sequence: CDR1 SEHNR, CDR2 FQNEAQ (reference sequence). The ends lost 5 bases at V and 7 bases at J; junction bases unmatched: 6. The CDR3 extends over 14 amino acids. The sequenced part of the CDR3 DNA is TGTGCCAGCAGCGTCGGACTAGCGGGCGTGACC. As protein: CASSVGLAGVT. The full CDR3 is CASSVGLAGVTQYF.

Note on this clone: Read sequence stops 3 residues before the CDR3 end, and the germline J gene provides the missing end. The chain is built from TRBV20-1 and TRBJ1-5, with 9 bases identical to TRBD1. The V and J ends lost 6 bases and 5 bases, in that order; junction bases with no gene match: 5. The CDR3 is 13 amino acids. Germline CDR1 is DFQATT and CDR2 is SNEGSKA (reference sequence). Incomplete CDR3 DNA: TGCAGTGCCCTGGACAGGGGTTATCAGCCC. This encodes CSALDRGYQP. The full-length CDR3 reads as CSALDRGYQPQHF.

A note on this clone: The sequenced fragment ends 3 residues before the CDR3 boundary, so the rest is inferred from the germline J gene. The chain recombines TRBV6-2 or TRBV6-3 with TRBJ2-7; a possible D gene is TRBD1 (5 bases). Germline lookup yields CDR1 MNHEY and CDR2 SVGEGT. The CDR3 consists of 14 residues. Trimming removed 5 bases from V and 3 bases from J, with 14 bases in between. The chain's CDR3 is CASSPLRQSYEQYF. The part of the CDR3 DNA that was read is TGTGCCAGCAGTCCACTAAGACAGAGCTACGAG.

Details on this clone: Read coverage stops 3 residues before the CDR3 terminus; the germline J gene supplies the remainder. V usage is TRBV5-4 and J usage is TRBJ2-6; D might be TRBD1 (5 bases). This CDR3 spans 15 amino acids. Germline CDR1 SGHNT, CDR2 YYREEE (reference sequence). Trimming shortened V by 1 base and J by 0 bases, and 5 bases separated the two germline ends. CDR3 amino acids: CASSLRGSGANVLTF. Incomplete CDR3 DNA: TGTGCCAGCAGCTTGAGGGGCTCTGGGGCCAACGTC.

The CDR3 sequence: CAISNRNKETQYF. Partial CDR3 DNA: TGTGCCATCAGTAATAGAAATAAAGAGACC. This chain joins TRBV10-3 and TRBJ2-5; D not resolved. The read ends 3 residues early relative to the CDR3; the germline J gene fills the gap. V was pared by 5 bases and J by 3 bases, with 10 bases between. The CDR3 has 13 residues. Germline V lookup: CDR1 ENHRY, CDR2 SYGVKD.

CDR3 bases read: TGTGCCAGCAGCTTAGAACTAGCGGCAGATACG. Its translation: CASSLELAADT. From start to end, the CDR3 is CASSLELAADTQYF. The chain recombines TRBV7-2 with TRBJ2-3; the match to TRBD2 covers 8 bases. The read ends 3 residues early relative to the CDR3; the germline J gene fills the gap. V shed 1 base, J shed 4 bases, and the junction held 1 base outside the gene matches. The CDR3 length is 14 residues. The germline V gene has CDR1 SGHTA and CDR2 FQGNSA. Variable domain in full (rest from reference TRBV7-2 and TRBJ2-3): GAGVSQSPSNKVTEKGKDVELRCDPISGHTALYWYRQSLGQGLEFLIYFQGNSAPDKSGLPSDRFSAERTGGSVSTLTIQRTQQEDSAVYLCASSLELAADTQYFGPGTRLTVL.

With respect to this clone: The CDR3 end is not reached by the read, which stops 3 residues before it; the germline J gene fills it in. This rearrangement joins TRBV5-1 to TRBJ2-2; 12 bases agree with TRBD1. This CDR3 has 17 amino acids. V dropped 1 base and J dropped 7; count of bases not matched to a gene: 8. The germline CDR1 and CDR2 sequences are SGHRS and YFSETQ. The CDR3 bases that were read are TGCGCCAGCAGCTTGCGGGGACAGGGGGCGCAGGACGGGGAG. Translating gives CASSLRGQGAQDGE. The CDR3 in full is CASSLRGQGAQDGELFF.

Points on this clone: The CDR3 end is not reached by the read, which stops 3 residues before it; the germline J gene fills it in. The chain employs TRBV19 and TRBJ2-1, with D possibly being TRBD1 (6 bases). V was pared by 7 bases and J by 0 bases, with 16 bases between. The CDR3 loop spans 16 amino acids. Germline V lookup: CDR1 LNHDA, CDR2 SQIVND (reference sequence). CDR3 amino acids: CASTPRGRSSYNEQFF. The sequenced part of the CDR3 DNA is TGTGCCAGTACGCCCAGGGGCCGTAGCTCCTACAATGAG.

On this clone: The read ends 3 residues before the CDR3 terminus; that terminus is restored from the germline J gene. The chain combines TRBV18 with TRBJ2-3; 7 bases align to TRBD2. The V segment lost 8 bases and the J segment 0 bases; nucleotides outside the gene matches: 5. This CDR3 comprises 14 residues. Per germline, CDR1 KGHSH and CDR2 LQKENI. CDR3 bases read: TGTGCCAGCGCCCGGGGGGACAGCACAGATACG. Translating it yields CASARGDSTDT. The entire CDR3 reads CASARGDSTDTQYF.

Comments on this clone: The read terminates 3 residues before the CDR3 end, so the remaining end is supplied by the germline J gene. The gene calls are TRBV19 and TRBJ1-6, with 7 bases matching TRBD1. CDR1 is LNHDA and CDR2 is SQIVND in the germline V gene (reference sequence). V shed 6 bases, J shed 6 bases, and the junction held 5 bases outside the gene matches. The length of the CDR3 is 14 residues. CDR3 DNA (partial): TGTGCCAGTAGACCAGGGGGAGGTAATTCACCC. It is translated as CASRPGGGNSP. The complete CDR3 sequence is CASRPGGGNSPLHF. The whole variable domain, filled in from reference TRBV19 and TRBJ1-6, reads DGGITQSPKYLFRKEGQNVTLSCEQNLNHDAMYWYRQDPGQGLRLIYYSQIVNDFQKGDIAEGYSVSREKKESFPLTVTSAQKNPTAFYLCASRPGGGNSPLHFGNGTRLTVT.

With regard to this clone: The CDR3 is cut off 3 residues early in the read; its end comes from the germline J gene. This rearrangement joins TRBV20-1 to TRBJ2-1; D remains unclear. From germline, CDR1 is DFQATT and CDR2 SNEGSKA (reference sequence). The CDR3 is 11 residues long. V was pared by 3 bases and J by 6 bases, with 6 bases between. CDR3 sequence reads: CSARRLNEQFF. CDR3 DNA, as far as it was read: TGCAGTGCTAGGAGGCTCAATGAG.

With regard to this clone: The CDR3 end falls 3 residues outside the read, so it is completed with the germline J gene. The chain combines TRBV7-2 with TRBJ2-2; TRBD1 aligns across 7 bases. The CDR3 length is 14 residues. Germline V CDR1 and CDR2: SGHTA, FQGNSA. V trimming: 4 bases; J trimming: 8 bases; junction bases outside the gene matches: 7. CDR3 bases read: TGTGCCAGCAGCTCCACAGGGGTAACGGGGGAG. Translating gives CASSSTGVTGE. The complete CDR3 reads CASSSTGVTGELFF.

This clone is deemed medium-sized by its frequency. The read terminates 3 residues ahead of where the CDR3 ends, so the germline J gene completes it. The genes are TRBV7-6 and TRBJ2-2; TRBD1 agrees at 9 bases. CDR3 size: 15 residues. Germline V gives CDR1 SGHVS, CDR2 FNYEAQ. J was trimmed by 6 bases and V by 6 bases; bases with no gene match: 8. The CDR3 spells CASSPGTGSSGELFF. CDR3 bases read: TGTGCCAGCAGTCCCGGGACAGGGTCATCCGGGGAG.

Comment on this clone: Coverage ceases 3 residues before the CDR3 finishes, and the germline J gene fills in the end. The chain joins TRBV20-1 to TRBJ1-2, with D unclear. This CDR3 spans 14 amino acids. Trimming took 2 bases from V and 4 from J, leaving 14 bases between them. Germline V CDR1 and CDR2: DFQATT, SNEGSKA (reference sequence). The part of the CDR3 DNA that was read is TGCAGTGCTAGACCCAGGCTCACTCCCTATGGC. Encoded protein: CSARPRLTPYG. The CDR3 in its entirety is CSARPRLTPYGYTF.